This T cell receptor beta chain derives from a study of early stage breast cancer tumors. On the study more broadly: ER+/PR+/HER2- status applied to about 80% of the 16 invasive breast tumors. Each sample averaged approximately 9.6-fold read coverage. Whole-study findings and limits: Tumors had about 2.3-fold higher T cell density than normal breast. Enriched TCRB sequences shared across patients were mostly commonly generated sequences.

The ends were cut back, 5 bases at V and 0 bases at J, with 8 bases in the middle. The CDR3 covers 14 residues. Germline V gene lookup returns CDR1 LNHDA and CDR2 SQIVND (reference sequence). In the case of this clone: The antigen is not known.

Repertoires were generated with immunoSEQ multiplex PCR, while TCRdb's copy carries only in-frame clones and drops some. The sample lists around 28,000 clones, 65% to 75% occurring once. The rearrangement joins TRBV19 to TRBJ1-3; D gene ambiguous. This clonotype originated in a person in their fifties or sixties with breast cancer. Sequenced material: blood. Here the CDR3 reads CASSGPNSGNTIYF. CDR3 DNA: TGTGCCAGTAGTGGGCCTAACTCTGGAAACACCATATATTTT. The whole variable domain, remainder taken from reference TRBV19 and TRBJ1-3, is DGGITQSPKYLFRKEGQNVTLSCEQNLNHDAMYWYRQDPGQGLRLIYYSQIVNDFQKGDIAEGYSVSREKKESFPLTVTSAQKNPTAFYLCASSGPNSGNTIYFGEGSWLTVV.